This TCR beta chain was identified in a study of blood T cell repertoires in COVID-19. The assay was immunoSEQ multiplex PCR, and TCRdb's table has in-frame clones only and misses some. In the table there are about 220,000 clones, approximately 85% of which are singletons. V shed 5 bases and J shed 9 bases, with 13 bases lying between them. Germline loops: CDR1 SGHAT, CDR2 FQNNGV. This CDR3 region has 12 residues. Seattle's enrolled individuals joined amid active infection and were then monitored longitudinally. The chain employs TRBV11-2 and TRBJ1-1; D may be TRBD1 (6 bases). This TCR was recovered from a woman in her seventies with COVID-19, enrolled during active disease. The sequenced sample was peripheral blood. The DNA for the CDR3 is TGTGCCAGCAGCCTTAGGGGGGGTAAAGCTTTCTTT. Translating gives CASSLRGGKAFF.